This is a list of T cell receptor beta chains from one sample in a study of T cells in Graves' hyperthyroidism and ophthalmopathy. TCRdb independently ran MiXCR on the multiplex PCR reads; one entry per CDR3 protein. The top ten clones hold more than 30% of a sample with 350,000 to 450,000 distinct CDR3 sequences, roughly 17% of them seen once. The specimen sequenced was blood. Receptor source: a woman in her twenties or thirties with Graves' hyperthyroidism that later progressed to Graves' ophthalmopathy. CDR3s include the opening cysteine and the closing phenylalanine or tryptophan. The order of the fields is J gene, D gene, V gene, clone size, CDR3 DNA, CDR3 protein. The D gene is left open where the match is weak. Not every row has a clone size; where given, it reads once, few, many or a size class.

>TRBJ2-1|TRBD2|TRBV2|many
TGTGCCAGCAGTGAAAGTAGCGGGAGGGCCAATGAGCAGTTCTTC
CASSESSGRANEQFF
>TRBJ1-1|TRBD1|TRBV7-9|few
TGTGCCAGCAGCGCCCGGGACAGGGGGCACACTGAAGCTTTCTTT
CASSARDRGHTEAFF
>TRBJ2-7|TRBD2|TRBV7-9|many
TGTGCCAGCAGCGGAAGCGGGGTAGGCTCCTACGAGCAGTACTTC
CASSGSGVGSYEQYF
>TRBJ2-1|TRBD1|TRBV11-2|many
TGTGCCAGCAGCTTAGATCGGGACAGGGGGTTCTTC
CASSLDRDRGFF
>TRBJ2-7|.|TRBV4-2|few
TGTGCCAGCAGCCAAGGAGTGCTCAGCTCCTACGAGCAGTACTTC
CASSQGVLSSYEQYF
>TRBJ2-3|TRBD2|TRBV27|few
TGTGCCAGCAGTACAGGACTAGCGGGGGCAGGTACGCAGTATTTT
CASSTGLAGAGTQYF
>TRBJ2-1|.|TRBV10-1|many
TGCGCCAGCAGTGAAAACCTGGGGATGTATGAGCAGTTCTTC
CASSENLGMYEQFF
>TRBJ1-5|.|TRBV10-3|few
TGTGCCATCAGTGAGTCAAATGGGGGTTCCAATCAGCCCCAGCATTTT
CAISESNGGSNQPQHF
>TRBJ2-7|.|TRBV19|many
TGTGCCAGTAGTAGGGGATCCTACGAGCAGTACTTC
CASSRGSYEQYF
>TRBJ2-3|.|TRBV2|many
TGTGCCAGCAGTGAAGTGTCCAGAGCCACAGATACGCAGTATTTT
CASSEVSRATDTQYF
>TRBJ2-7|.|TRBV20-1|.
TGCAGTGCTAGAGATGGGGGGGGGCTGAACGAGCAGTACTTC
CSARDGGGLNEQYF
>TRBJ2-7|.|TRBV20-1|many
TGCAGTGCTAGAGTAGCAGGGGGGTTCTACGAGCAGTACTTC
CSARVAGGFYEQYF
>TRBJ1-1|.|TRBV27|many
TGTGCCAGCAGTTTATCCATGGGTTTGAACACTGAAGCTTTCTTT
CASSLSMGLNTEAFF
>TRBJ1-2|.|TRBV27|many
TGTGCCAGCAGTTTAAGGTCGGCAGACGTTTCAAACTATGGCTACACCTTC
CASSLRSADVSNYGYTF
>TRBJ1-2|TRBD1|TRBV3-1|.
TGTGCCAGCAGCCAGGAATTGGACAGGGGGCGATTAGACTATGGCTACACCTTC
CASSQELDRGRLDYGYTF
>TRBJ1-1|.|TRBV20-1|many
TGCAGTGCTAGAGATACCACAGGGCCGGGTTTGCGGACTGAAGCTTTCTTT
CSARDTTGPGLRTEAFF
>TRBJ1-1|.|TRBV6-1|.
TGTGCCAGCACCTACGCAGAGGGTGGTACTGAAGCTTTCTTT
CASTYAEGGTEAFF
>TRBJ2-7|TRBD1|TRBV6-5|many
TGTGCCAGCAGTTACTCGGTCTCGGTAGACGGAAACCGGGACAGGGTTTACGAGCAGTACTTC
CASSYSVSVDGNRDRVYEQYF
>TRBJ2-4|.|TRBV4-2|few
TGTGCCAGCAGCCAGCCTCGGGGCGCCAAAAACATTCAGTACTTC
CASSQPRGAKNIQYF
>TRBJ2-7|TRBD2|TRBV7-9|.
TGTGCCAGCAGCTCGGGAGGGACTAGCGGGAGGGCCTACGAGCAGTACTTC
CASSSGGTSGRAYEQYF
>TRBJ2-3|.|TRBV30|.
TGTGCCTGGCGGCTCCCGGGCACAGATACGCAGTATTTT
CAWRLPGTDTQYF
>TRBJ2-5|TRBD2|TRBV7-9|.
TGTGCCAGCAGCTTAATTCGAGCGGGGGGCGGTGAGACCCAGTACTTC
CASSLIRAGGGETQYF
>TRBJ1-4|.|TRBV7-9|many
TGTGCCAGCAGCGCCGGGAGGGTTCGAGAGGAAAAACTGTTTTTT
CASSAGRVREEKLFF
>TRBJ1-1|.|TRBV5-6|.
TGTGCCAGCAGCTTATTGCGGAGCACTGAAGCTTTCTTT
CASSLLRSTEAFF
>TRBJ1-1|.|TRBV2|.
TGTGCCAGCAGTAAGGCCCTAGCCAACACTGAAGCTTTCTTT
CASSKALANTEAFF
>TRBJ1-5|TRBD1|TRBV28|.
TGTGCCAGCAGTTTATTCCGGACAGGGCGAAGCAATCAGCCCCAGCATTTT
CASSLFRTGRSNQPQHF
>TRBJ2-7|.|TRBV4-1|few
TGCGCCAGCAGCCAAGGACTCCTTTACGAGCAGTACTTC
CASSQGLLYEQYF
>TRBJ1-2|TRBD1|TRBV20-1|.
TGCAGTGCTAGAGGTTTGCAGGGGGCTATGATCGGCTACACCTTC
CSARGLQGAMIGYTF
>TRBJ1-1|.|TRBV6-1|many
TGTGCCAGCAGATCCCGGGAGGGGTTGGGGCGAACTGAAGCTTTCTTT
CASRSREGLGRTEAFF
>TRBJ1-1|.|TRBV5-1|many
TGCGCCAGCAGCTTGAGGGGATCGGACAGTATGAACACTGAAGCTTTCTTT
CASSLRGSDSMNTEAFF
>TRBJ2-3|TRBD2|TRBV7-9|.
TGTGCCAGCAGAGCGGACACTAGCGGGAGGCGAAGAGGTAGCACAGATACGCAGTATTTT
CASRADTSGRRRGSTDTQYF
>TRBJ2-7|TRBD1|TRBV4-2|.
TGTGCCAGCAGCCACGGTCCGGGACAGCTTACCTACGAGCAGTACTTC
CASSHGPGQLTYEQYF
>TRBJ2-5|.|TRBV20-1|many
TGCAGTGCTAGGGGAGTTGAAAGAGAGACCCAGTACTTC
CSARGVERETQYF
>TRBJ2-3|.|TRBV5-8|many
TGTGCCAGCAGCCGCGGGGTAGGAAGGGATACGCAGTATTTT
CASSRGVGRDTQYF
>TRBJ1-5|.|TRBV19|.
TGTGCCAGTAGCCAGGGCTCCCCGGGATCAGGGGGCAATCAGCCCCAGCATTTT
CASSQGSPGSGGNQPQHF
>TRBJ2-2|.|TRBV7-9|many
TGTGCCAGCAGCTTGCAAAGGATCGGGCGGACCGGGGAGCTGTTTTTT
CASSLQRIGRTGELFF
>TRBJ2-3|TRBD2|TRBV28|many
TGTGCCAGCAGTGATGGACTAGCGGGAGGGCCTTCAGATACGCAGTATTTT
CASSDGLAGGPSDTQYF
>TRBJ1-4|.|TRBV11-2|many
TGTGCCAGCAGCTTAGCGTCAGTTACTAATGAAAAACTGTTTTTT
CASSLASVTNEKLFF
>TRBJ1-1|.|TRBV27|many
TGTGCCAGCAGTTTAGTCCCAGGGAGGGCCACTGAAGCTTTCTTT
CASSLVPGRATEAFF
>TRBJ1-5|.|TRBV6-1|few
TGTGCCAGCAGTGACCACCGGGTGGGGGGCGGGAATCAGCCCCAGCATTTT
CASSDHRVGGGNQPQHF
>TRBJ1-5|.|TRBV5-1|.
TGCGCCAGCGCAGAAGGGTTGACCAGCAATCAGCCCCAGCATTTT
CASAEGLTSNQPQHF
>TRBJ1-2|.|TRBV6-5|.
TGTGCCAGCAGTTACTCGGACAGTACGAACTATGGCTACACCTTC
CASSYSDSTNYGYTF
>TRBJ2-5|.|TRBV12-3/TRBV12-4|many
TGTGCCAGCAGCTCGACATGGGGAGAGACCCAGTACTTC
CASSSTWGETQYF
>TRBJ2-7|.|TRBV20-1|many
TGCAGTGCTAGCGGGAGTAAGCACTACGAGCAGTACTTC
CSASGSKHYEQYF
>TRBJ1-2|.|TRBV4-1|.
TGCGCCAGCAGCCAACCCCTCGTAGGAGCTAACTATGGCTACACCTTC
CASSQPLVGANYGYTF
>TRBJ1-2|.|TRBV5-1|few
TGCGCCAGCAGCGTTTCCGGGACCCTTAACTATGGCTACACCTTC
CASSVSGTLNYGYTF
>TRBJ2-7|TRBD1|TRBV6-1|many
TGTGCCAGCAAGCCTGAGGTCACAGGGGCCTACGAGCAGTACTTC
CASKPEVTGAYEQYF
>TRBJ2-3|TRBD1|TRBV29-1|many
TGCAGCGCAAGGACAGGGACGAAAGATACGCAGTATTTT
CSARTGTKDTQYF
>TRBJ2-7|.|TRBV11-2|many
TGTGCCAGCAGCAAAAGTTGGGGGGCAAGCTCCTACGAGCAGTACTTC
CASSKSWGASSYEQYF
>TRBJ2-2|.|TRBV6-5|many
TGTGCCAGCAGTTACTGGGTCGGGGAGCTGTTTTTT
CASSYWVGELFF
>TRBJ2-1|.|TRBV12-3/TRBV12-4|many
TGTGCCAGCAGTTTCCCCGAAGGGACCTTCCGTAGCTCCTACAATGAGCAGTTCTTC
CASSFPEGTFRSSYNEQFF
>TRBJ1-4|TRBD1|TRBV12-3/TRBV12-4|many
TGTGCCAGCAGCCCGGGACAGATTAATGAAAAACTGTTTTTT
CASSPGQINEKLFF
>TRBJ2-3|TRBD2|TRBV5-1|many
TGCGCCAGCAGCTTGGCCTGGCTAGCGGGAGCCCCAGATACGCAGTATTTT
CASSLAWLAGAPDTQYF
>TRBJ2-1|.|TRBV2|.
TGTGCCAGTCGTTGGGGTAATGAGCAGTTCTTC
CASRWGNEQFF
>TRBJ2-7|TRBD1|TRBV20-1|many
TGCAGTGCTAGAAGACAGGGGGCGGGGGAGCAGTACTTC
CSARRQGAGEQYF
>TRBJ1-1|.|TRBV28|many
TGTGCCAGCACGACAGTCATGAACACTGAAGCTTTCTTT
CASTTVMNTEAFF
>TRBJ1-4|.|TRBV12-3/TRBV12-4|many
TGTGCCGATTTCCCTACAACTAATGAAAAACTGTTTTTT
CADFPTTNEKLFF
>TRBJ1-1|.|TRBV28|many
TGTGCCAGCAGTAGTCGGGGGCTCCTTACTGAAGCTTTCTTT
CASSSRGLLTEAFF